Sequencing of this T cell receptor (beta chain) was carried out in a study of blood T cell repertoires in COVID-19. The wider study: Donors in the United States, Italy and Spain gave samples during acute or convalescent COVID-19. From T cells, B-cell-depleted T cells, or PBMCs came the material, which was cDNA or gDNA.

The CDR3 length is 14 residues. Germline trimming cut 4 bases from V and 4 bases from J; bases unmatched to any gene: 4. Germline assignment: CDR1 SGHRS and CDR2 YFSETQ. Under the authors' procedure: Amplification of reference gene primers was used by the study to estimate nucleated cell counts. Clones were read by immunoSEQ multiplex PCR, and TCRdb kept only the in-frame ones, dropping some. That table is the source of V, J and clone size, and D and trimming were worked out from the DNA. The sample holds 180,000 or so clones, about 85% seen once. The clonotype comes from an elderly woman with acute or convalescent COVID-19. The V and J genes are TRBV5-1 and TRBJ1-1; the match to TRBD1 covers 10 bases. Sequenced sample: peripheral blood. In DNA, the CDR3 is TGCGCCAGCAGCCCAGGGGACAGGGGCACTGAAGCTTTCTTT. Its translation is CASSPGDRGTEAFF.